The text below deals with one T cell receptor (beta chain). This CDR3 is also generated by other DNA sequences in the sample. CDR1 and CDR2 (germline): SGHRS, YFSETQ. This CDR3 is 13 amino acids long. Trimming removed 4 bases at V and 8 bases at J, with 15 bases between. Method: immunoSEQ multiplex PCR; TCRdb's copy keeps in-frame clones and lacks some. In the table there are tens of thousands of clones, 70% to 90% of which are singletons. This record belongs to a study of blood T cell repertoires in COVID-19. Material for sequencing was peripheral blood. This TCR derives from a man aged 50 to 60 with active COVID-19. The chain has TRBV5-1 and TRBJ1-2, with D perhaps matching TRBD1 (6 bases). The CDR3 loop reads CASSPDSPGGYTF. CDR3 DNA: TGCGCCAGCAGCCCGGACAGCCCAGGGGGCTACACCTTC.